These 9 T cell receptor beta chains came from one sample sequenced in a study of control samples from healthy donors and cancer patients. Produced via immunoSEQ multiplex PCR; TCRdb's table is partial and in-frame only. Here the sample spans some 64,000 clones, roughly 86% being singletons. The sample taken for sequencing was PBMCs. The source of these receptors is a woman in her fifties or sixties with head and neck cancer.

The genes are TRBV3-1 (or the pseudogene TRBV3-2) and TRBJ2-3; D is possibly TRBD1 (6 bases). The CDR3 runs 17 residues. Trimming cost V 4 bases and J 0 bases, with 17 bases left between them. Germline assignment: CDR1 LGHDT and CDR2 YNNKEL (reference sequence). The CDR3 region is CASSPHRVSSSTDTQYF. The DNA of the CDR3 is TGTGCCAGCAGCCCTCACAGGGTGAGCTCTAGCACAGATACGCAGTATTTT.

The CDR3 sequence: CASSLSGRLQETQYF. The CDR3 DNA reads TGTGCCAGCAGCTTATCCGGTAGACTCCAAGAGACCCAGTACTTC. V and J are TRBV5-5 and TRBJ2-5; unclear D gene. V was clipped by 2 bases and J by 1 base, with 12 bases between them. The CDR3 contains 15 residues. Germline V gene sequence: CDR1 SGHKS, CDR2 YYEKEE (reference sequence).

V and J are TRBV7-6 and TRBJ2-3; no clear D gene. Trimming cost V 3 bases and J 0 bases, with 7 bases left between them. The length of the CDR3 is 14 residues. Germline loops: CDR1 SGHVS, CDR2 FNYEAQ. The CDR3, as DNA: TGTGCCAGCAGCTTGTCTAGGAGCACAGATACGCAGTATTTT. Residues: CASSLSRSTDTQYF.

The rearrangement uses TRBV18 and TRBJ2-2, with unresolved D. The V end was cut by 2 bases, the J end by 2 bases, with 12 bases between. Germline CDR1 KGHSH, CDR2 LQKENI. This CDR3 comprises 16 residues. Here the CDR3 DNA reads TGTGCCAGCTCACCAGTCCCCCAGACTAACACCGGGGAGCTGTTTTTT. Protein sequence: CASSPVPQTNTGELFF.

This rearrangement joins TRBV5-1 to TRBJ2-4; possible D gene TRBD1, 5 bases. Germline values: CDR1 SGHRS, CDR2 YFSETQ. The germline V and J ends were trimmed by 4 bases and 7 bases, with 21 bases remaining between them. The CDR3 runs to 16 residues. CDR3 sequence reads: CASSPPSGPAENIQYF. The DNA for the CDR3 is TGCGCCAGCAGCCCACCCTCAGGGCCGGCGGAGAACATTCAGTACTTC.

The sample holds a few counts of this clone. This rearrangement joins TRBV2 to TRBJ2-6; D not certain. CDR3 size: 16 residues. The germline gives CDR1 SNHLY, CDR2 FYNNEI. Trimming shortened V by 4 bases and J by 4 bases, and 14 bases separated the two germline ends. The CDR3 spells CASSVSSSPGANVLTF. Written as DNA, the CDR3 is TGTGCCAGCAGTGTTTCCAGCTCCCCCGGGGCCAACGTCCTGACTTTC.

This chain links TRBV30 with TRBJ2-5, with TRBD1 matching 10 bases. V lost 3 bases and J lost 5; bases outside the gene matches: 3. From germline, CDR1 is GTSNPN and CDR2 SVGIG (reference sequence). This CDR3 is built from 13 residues. CDR3 DNA: TGTGCCTGGAGCGGGACAGGGGTGGAGACCCAGTACTTC. Amino acid sequence: CAWSGTGVETQYF.

The gene calls are TRBV28 and TRBJ1-5; D is possibly TRBD1 (5 bases). The V and J ends lost 4 bases and 4 bases respectively, with 17 bases between them. Per germline, CDR1 MDHEN and CDR2 SYDVKM. The CDR3 runs to 16 residues. For the CDR3, the DNA is TGTGCCAGCAGTTCGACGCAGGTTGGGGGGAATCAGCCCCAGCATTTT. Protein sequence: CASSSTQVGGNQPQHF.

This clone was seen a few times. The chain joins TRBV6-5 to TRBJ2-2; 9 bases agree with TRBD1. Trimming removed 5 bases from V and 7 bases from J; junction bases left unmatched: 5. In germline, CDR1 is MNHEY, CDR2 SVGAGI. The CDR3 runs 14 residues. CDR3 nucleotide sequence: TGTGCCAGCAGTCGACAGGGGGTTGGCGGGGAGCTGTTTTTT. Residues: CASSRQGVGGELFF.